This T cell receptor (beta chain) was retrieved from a study of blood T cell repertoires in COVID-19. About the study: Sites in the United States, Italy and Spain provided acute and convalescent COVID-19 samples. Sources were T cells, B-cell-depleted T cells, or PBMCs; the material itself was cDNA or gDNA.

This CDR3 has 16 residues. Trimming took 2 bases from V and 5 from J; bases not matched to a gene: 7. Germline V CDR1 and CDR2: MNHEY, SVGAGI. Seattle participants joined during active infection and were tracked over time. Source study methods: Researchers report that nucleated cell counts were estimated from reference gene primer amplification. Sequencing used immunoSEQ multiplex PCR; TCRdb keeps in-frame clones, though not all of them. V and J calls plus clone size are reproduced from that table; the DNA served to infer D and trimming. The sample yields approximately 290,000 clones, roughly 84% seen once.

Sequencing input: peripheral blood. The receptor was isolated from a person aged 70 to 85 with COVID-19, enrolled during active disease. The V and J genes are TRBV6-5 and TRBJ2-2; 8 nucleotides align to TRBD2. CDR3 sequence: CASSYPAGVGTGELFF. The CDR3 nucleotides are TGTGCCAGCAGTTACCCAGCGGGAGTTGGGACCGGGGAGCTGTTTTTT.